Reported below is one TCR beta chain. Its antigen is not known. These data originate in a study of cytomegalovirus exposure and HLA in healthy donors. General study results and limits: Rarity held for most TCR sequences, but there were some public TCRs that occurred in many donors. Later work found that TCR association rates differed between HLA loci; DRB1 had the most and HLA-C the fewest. Later genetic work tied a missense DCLRE1C variant to beta-chain V and J trimming.

This PCR relied on a set of 60 Vbeta primers and 13 Jbeta primers. TCRdb keeps only in-frame clones here, not all; method: immunoSEQ multiplex PCR. The sample includes about 120,000 clones, 77% seen only once; the top ten take 5.8%. Germline-derived CDR1 and CDR2 are MNHNS and SASEGT. The CDR3 spans 13 residues. The trim removed 6 bases at V and 5 bases at J, leaving 6 bases unmatched. Sequenced sample: PBMCs. The chain combines TRBV6-1 with TRBJ2-5; 7 bases map to TRBD1. The clonotype was recovered from a young man in good health and CMV-seropositive. The CDR3 DNA reads TGTGCCAGCAGCCAGGGGGACCCGGAGACCCAGTACTTC. Its translation is CASSQGDPETQYF.